The count of the clone carrying this TCR beta chain is one. The antigen is undetermined. This specimen belongs to a study of cytomegalovirus exposure and HLA in healthy donors. Study overall: Falling in the Caucasian-associated ancestry cluster were roughly 80% of some 400 genotyped donors.

General observations from the study: Productive status was seen about 90% or about 30% of the time for most TCR beta V segments in an earlier analysis. Across donors, presence/absence analyses took sequencing depth to be roughly uniform. Several of the most significant clusters were apparently associated with common viral pathogens in a later analysis.

Primers: 60 Vbeta forward and 13 Jbeta reverse. TCRdb's copy holds only in-frame clones and misses some; the assay was immunoSEQ multiplex PCR. Of some 120,000 clones listed, 74% are singletons. Sequenced sample: PBMCs. This TCR came from a woman between 50 and 59 years old in good health and CMV-seropositive.

Here the CDR3 reads CASSLERGPGGYEQYF. CDR3 nucleotides: TGTGCCAGCAGCTTAGAAAGGGGGCCCGGTGGATACGAGCAGTACTTC. This chain joins TRBV7-9 and TRBJ2-7, with 7 bases fitting TRBD1. Germline V gene lookup returns CDR1 SEHNR and CDR2 FQNEAQ (reference sequence). With V trimmed by 1 base and J by 4 bases, 10 bases remained unmatched. The CDR3 contains 16 residues.